This T cell receptor (beta chain) was sequenced for a study of vaccination and CD4 T cells after COVID-19. Study-wide background: Post-vaccine specimens were obtained a median 72 days after dose two (range 14 to 241).

This sample's treatment: roughly 11-day PBMC culture with coronavirus spike peptide pools or control peptides (ViraFEST assay). Gathering of the CD4+ T cells, from the unexposed donor, took place before the COVID-19 pandemic (2011-2018). With respect to this clonotype: The antigen remains unidentified.

The Oncomine TCR Beta short-read assay was applied to DNA of cultured CD4+ T cells. TCRdb reprocessed the PCR reads with MiXCR, giving one entry per CDR3 protein. The table includes fewer than 9,000 distinct CDR3 sequences, around 30% detected once. The CDR3 runs to 15 residues. Per the germline V gene, CDR1 is SGHDT and CDR2 is YYEEEE. Unmatched junction bases numbered 5, after V lost 3 bases and J lost 3 bases. The source material was CD4+ T cells from blood, cultured in vitro. This chain joins TRBV5-6 and TRBJ1-1, with 10 bases identical to TRBD1. The TCR was taken from a human donor in good health. CDR3: CASSWGQGLYTEAFF. CDR3 nucleotide sequence: TGTGCCAGCAGCTGGGGACAGGGGCTGTACACTGAAGCTTTCTTT.